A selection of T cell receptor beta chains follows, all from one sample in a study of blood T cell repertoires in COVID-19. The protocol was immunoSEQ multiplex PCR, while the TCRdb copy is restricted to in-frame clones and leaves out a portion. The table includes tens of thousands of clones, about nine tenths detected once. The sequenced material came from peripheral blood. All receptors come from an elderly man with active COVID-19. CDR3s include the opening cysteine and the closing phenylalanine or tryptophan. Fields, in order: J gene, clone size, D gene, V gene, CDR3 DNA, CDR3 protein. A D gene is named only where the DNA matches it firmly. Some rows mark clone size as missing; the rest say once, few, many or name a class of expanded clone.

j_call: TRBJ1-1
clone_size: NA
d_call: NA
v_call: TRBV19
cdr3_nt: TGTGCCAGTAGTATCGAGGCAGAATTGAACACTGAAGCTTTCTTT
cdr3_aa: CASSIEAELNTEAFF

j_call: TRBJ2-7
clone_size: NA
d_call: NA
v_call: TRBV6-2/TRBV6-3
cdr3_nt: TGTGCCAGCAGTTACAGGAGCGGAGGGGCCTACGAGCAGTACTTC
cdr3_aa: CASSYRSGGAYEQYF

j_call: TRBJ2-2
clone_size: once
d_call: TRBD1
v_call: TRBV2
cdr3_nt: TGTGCCATCATCCGGGACAGCAGGAACACCGGGGAGCTGTTTTTT
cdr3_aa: CAIIRDSRNTGELFF

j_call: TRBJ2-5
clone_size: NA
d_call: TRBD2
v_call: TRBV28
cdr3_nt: TGTGCCAGTGGACTAGCGGGACAGGAGACCCAGTACTTC
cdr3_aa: CASGLAGQETQYF

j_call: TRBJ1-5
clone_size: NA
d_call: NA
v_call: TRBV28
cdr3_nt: TGTGCCAGCAGTTTGAGGGGGTTTTATAGCAATCAGCCCCAGCATTTT
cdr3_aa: CASSLRGFYSNQPQHF

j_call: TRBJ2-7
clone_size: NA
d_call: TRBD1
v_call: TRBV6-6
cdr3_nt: TGTGCCTCCGAGGCAGGACAGGGCTGGGGGCAGTACTTC
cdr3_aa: CASEAGQGWGQYF

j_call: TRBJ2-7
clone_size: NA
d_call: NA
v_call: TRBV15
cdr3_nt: TGTGCCACCAGCAGAGACTCTTGGGCCGGCTCCTACGAGCAGTACTTC
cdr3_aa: CATSRDSWAGSYEQYF

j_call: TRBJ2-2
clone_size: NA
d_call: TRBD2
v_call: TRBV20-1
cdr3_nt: TGCAGTGCTAGTAAGGCGGGAGGGCGCACCGGGGAGCTGTTTTTT
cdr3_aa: CSASKAGGRTGELFF

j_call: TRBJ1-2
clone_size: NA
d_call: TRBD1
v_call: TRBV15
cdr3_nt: TGTGCCACCAGCCCCGGGACAGGGCATGGCTACACCTTC
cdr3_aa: CATSPGTGHGYTF

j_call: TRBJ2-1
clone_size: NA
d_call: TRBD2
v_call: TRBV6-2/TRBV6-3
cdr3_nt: TGTGCCAGCAGTACCGGGACTAGCTCCTACAATGAGCAGTTCTTC
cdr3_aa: CASSTGTSSYNEQFF

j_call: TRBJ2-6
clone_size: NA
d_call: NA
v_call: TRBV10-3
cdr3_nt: TGTGCCATCAGTCCTAGGGGTGCTGGGGCCAACGTCCTGACTTTC
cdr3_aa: CAISPRGAGANVLTF

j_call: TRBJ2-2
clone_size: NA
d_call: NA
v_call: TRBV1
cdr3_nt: TGCACCAGCAGCCAAGATCTCCCTAGCGGGGTGCCCACCGGGGAGCTGTTTTTT
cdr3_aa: CTSSQDLPSGVPTGELFF

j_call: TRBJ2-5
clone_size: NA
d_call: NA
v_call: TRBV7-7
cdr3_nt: TGTGCCAGCAGCGGGAGTCGGGGAGAGACCCAGTACTTC
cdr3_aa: CASSGSRGETQYF

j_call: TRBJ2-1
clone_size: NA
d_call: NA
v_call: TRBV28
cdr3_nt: TGTGCCAGCAGTTTGTGGGCCAAAAGTTACAATGAGCAGTTCTTC
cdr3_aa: CASSLWAKSYNEQFF

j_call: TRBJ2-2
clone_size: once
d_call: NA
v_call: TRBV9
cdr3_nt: TGTGCCAGCAGCCCCAGTAGCTATTACACCGGGGAGCTGTTTTTT
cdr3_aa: CASSPSSYYTGELFF

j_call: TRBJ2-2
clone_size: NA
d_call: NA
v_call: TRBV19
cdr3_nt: TGTGCCAGTAGTATAGTTAGAACCGGGGAGCTGTTTTTT
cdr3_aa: CASSIVRTGELFF

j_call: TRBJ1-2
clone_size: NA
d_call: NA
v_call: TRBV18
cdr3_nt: TGTGCCAGCTCACCAATTTGGGCAGATGGCTACACCTTC
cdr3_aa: CASSPIWADGYTF

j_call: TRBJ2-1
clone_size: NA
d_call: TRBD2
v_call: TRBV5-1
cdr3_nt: TGCGCCAGCAGCTTGTCGGCGGGAGGGCCCTATGAGCAGTTCTTC
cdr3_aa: CASSLSAGGPYEQFF

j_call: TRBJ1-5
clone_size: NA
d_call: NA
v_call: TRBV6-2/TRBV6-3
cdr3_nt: TGTGCCAGCAGTTCCGCGGGTTGGGGCAATCAGCCCCAGCATTTT
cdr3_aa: CASSSAGWGNQPQHF

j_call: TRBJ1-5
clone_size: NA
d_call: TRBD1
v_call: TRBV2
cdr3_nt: TGTGCCAGCGGACAGGCTAATCAGCCCCAGCATTTT
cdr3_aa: CASGQANQPQHF

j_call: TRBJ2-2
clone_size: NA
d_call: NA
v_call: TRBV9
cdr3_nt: TGTGCCAGCAGCCTAGAAGCTACCGGGGAGCTGTTTTTT
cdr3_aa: CASSLEATGELFF

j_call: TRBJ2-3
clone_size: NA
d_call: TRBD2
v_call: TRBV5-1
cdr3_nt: TGCGCCAGCAGCCTGGGGACTAGCGGGAAATCGACAGATACGCAGTATTTT
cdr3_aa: CASSLGTSGKSTDTQYF

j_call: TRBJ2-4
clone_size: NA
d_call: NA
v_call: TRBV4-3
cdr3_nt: TGCGCCAGCAGCCAAGAAGCGACCCAAAACATTCAGTACTTC
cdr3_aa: CASSQEATQNIQYF

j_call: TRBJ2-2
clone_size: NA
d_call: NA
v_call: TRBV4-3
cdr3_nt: TGCGCCAGCAGCCAAGGGGGAAGGGGCCGCGCGAACACCGGGGAGCTGTTTTTT
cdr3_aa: CASSQGGRGRANTGELFF

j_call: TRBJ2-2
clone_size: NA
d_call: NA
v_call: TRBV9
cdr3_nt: TGTGCCAGCAGCGTAGGGTGGGAGTTCACCGGGGAGCTGTTTTTT
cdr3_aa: CASSVGWEFTGELFF

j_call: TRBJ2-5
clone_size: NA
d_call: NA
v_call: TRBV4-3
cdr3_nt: TGCGCCAGCAGCCTACAGGGACGAAACCAAGAGACCCAGTACTTC
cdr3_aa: CASSLQGRNQETQYF

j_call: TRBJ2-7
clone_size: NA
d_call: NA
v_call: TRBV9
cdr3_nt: TGTGCCAGCAGCAGGGGGACGGGACCGGGCGAGCAGTACTTC
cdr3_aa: CASSRGTGPGEQYF

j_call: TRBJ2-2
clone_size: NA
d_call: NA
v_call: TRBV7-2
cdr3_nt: TGTGCCAGCAGGCGGGGCCGGGGGTTGGGGGAGCTGTTTTTT
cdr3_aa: CASRRGRGLGELFF

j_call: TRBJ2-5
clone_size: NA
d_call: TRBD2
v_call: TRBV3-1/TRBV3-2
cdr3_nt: TGTGCCAGCAGCCGTGGTAGCGGGGGCGATGGGGAGACCCAGTACTTC
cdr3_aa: CASSRGSGGDGETQYF

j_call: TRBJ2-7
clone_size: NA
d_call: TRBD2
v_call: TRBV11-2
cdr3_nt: TGTGCCAGCAGCTTTGGACTAGCGGGTGCCTACGAGCAGTACTTC
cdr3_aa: CASSFGLAGAYEQYF

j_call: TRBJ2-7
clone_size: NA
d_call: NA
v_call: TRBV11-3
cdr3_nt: TGTGCCAGTGGCCAGCCCGAGGGAAACGAGCAGTACTTC
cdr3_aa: CASGQPEGNEQYF

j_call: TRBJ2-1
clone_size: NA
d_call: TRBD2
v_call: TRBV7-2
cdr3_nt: TGTGCCAGCAGCTTGTCGCGGGAGCGGAATGAGCAGTTCTTC
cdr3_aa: CASSLSRERNEQFF

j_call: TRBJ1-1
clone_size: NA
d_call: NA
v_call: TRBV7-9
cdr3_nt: TGTGCCAGCAGCGCCCATGGCGGGGGCAACACTGAAGCTTTCTTT
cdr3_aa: CASSAHGGGNTEAFF

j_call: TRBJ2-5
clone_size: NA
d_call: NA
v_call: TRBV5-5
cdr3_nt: TGTGCCAGCAGCTGGGACTTCCAAGAGACCCAGTACTTC
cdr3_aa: CASSWDFQETQYF

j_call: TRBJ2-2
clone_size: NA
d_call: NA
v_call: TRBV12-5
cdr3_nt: TGTGCTAGCCGGTCGAGTGTGGACACCGGGGAGCTGTTTTTT
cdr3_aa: CASRSSVDTGELFF

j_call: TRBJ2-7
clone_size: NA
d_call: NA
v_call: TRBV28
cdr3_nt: TGTGCCAGCAGTTTCCCCGGGACTCCCAGTGGCGAGCAGTACTTC
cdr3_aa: CASSFPGTPSGEQYF

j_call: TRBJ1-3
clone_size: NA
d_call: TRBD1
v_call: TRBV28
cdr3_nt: TGTGCCAGCAGCGGAACAGGGGGCAACACCATATATTTT
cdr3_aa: CASSGTGGNTIYF

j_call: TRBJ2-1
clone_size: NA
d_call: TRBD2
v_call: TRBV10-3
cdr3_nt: TGTGCCATCAGTGAGAGGGCAGGGACTAGCGGGAGCAATGAGCAGTTCTTC
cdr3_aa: CAISERAGTSGSNEQFF

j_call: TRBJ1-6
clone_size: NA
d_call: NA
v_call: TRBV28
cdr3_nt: TGTGCCAGCAGTTTACCTGAAACCGGGATTTCACCCCTCCACTTT
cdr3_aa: CASSLPETGISPLHF

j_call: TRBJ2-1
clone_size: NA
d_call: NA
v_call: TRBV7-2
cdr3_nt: TGTGCCAGCAGCTTACAGGCTGCTTTACTAGCCGGATCCAATGAGCAGTTCTTC
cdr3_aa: CASSLQAALLAGSNEQFF

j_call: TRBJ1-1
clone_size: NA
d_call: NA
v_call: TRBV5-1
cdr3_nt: TGCGCCAGCAGCTTAAATACAGGGAACACTGAAGCTTTCTTT
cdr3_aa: CASSLNTGNTEAFF

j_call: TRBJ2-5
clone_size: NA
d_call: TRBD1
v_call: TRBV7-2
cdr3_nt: TGTGCCAGCAGCTCGACCGGGACAGGGGTTCGTGCCCAGTACTTC
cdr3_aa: CASSSTGTGVRAQYF

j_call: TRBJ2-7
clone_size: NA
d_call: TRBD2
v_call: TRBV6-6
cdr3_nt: TGTGCCAGCAGCCGCTTTGGGACTAGCGGCTACGAGCAGTACTTC
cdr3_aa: CASSRFGTSGYEQYF

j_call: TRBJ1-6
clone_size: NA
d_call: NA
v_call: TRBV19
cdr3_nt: TGTGCCAGTACGGCCTCGTGGGGCCAGGGATTCTCACCCCTCCACTTT
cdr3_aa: CASTASWGQGFSPLHF

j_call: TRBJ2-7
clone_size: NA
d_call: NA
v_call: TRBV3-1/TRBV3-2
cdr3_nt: TGTGCCAGCAGCCACAAGGGGCTCAGCTCCTACGAGCAGTACTTC
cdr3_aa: CASSHKGLSSYEQYF